These T cell receptor beta chains were read from a single sample in a study of human T cells and chemical hapten exposure. TCRdb re-called the RACE reads through MiXCR, storing one row per CDR3 protein. Among roughly 60,000 distinct CDR3 sequences listed, 9.5% to 15% were seen once. This specimen was whole blood, taken in connection with sensitization to the hapten diphenylcyclopropenone (DPC). The receptors come from a man under 40 with alopecia areata. Some clones in this sample may be carry-over from other donors' samples. Each CDR3 is given with its conserved first and last residue. The order of the fields is clone size, V gene, J gene, D gene, CDR3 protein, CDR3 DNA. D genes are given only for firm matches. The size of a clone is reported for some rows only, either as once, few or many, or as a class for expanded clones.

>NA|TRBV19|TRBJ2-7|NA
CASSIDRIKRTEVSFYEQYF
TGTGCCAGTAGTATAGATCGCATAAAAAGAACAGAAGTTTCTTTCTACGAGCAGTACTTC
>NA|TRBV20-1|TRBJ1-2|NA
CSATYRDYGYTF
TGCAGTGCTACGTACAGAGACTATGGCTACACCTTC
>many|TRBV6-2/TRBV6-3|TRBJ1-2|NA
CASSYAGVRGYTF
TGTGCCAGCAGTTATGCCGGGGTTCGAGGCTACACCTTC
>few|TRBV28|TRBJ2-7|TRBD1
CASSLSGTGVYEQYF
TGTGCCAGCAGTTTATCCGGGACAGGAGTTTACGAGCAGTACTTC
>NA|TRBV6-2/TRBV6-3|TRBJ2-7|TRBD2
CASSGGSTYEQYF
TGTGCCAGCAGCGGGGGGTCGACCTACGAGCAGTACTTC
>NA|TRBV5-1|TRBJ1-1|NA
CASSFGSGSPTEAFF
TGCGCCAGCAGCTTCGGGTCAGGGTCGCCCACTGAAGCTTTCTTT
>many|TRBV5-1|TRBJ1-1|NA
CASSLQGNTEAFF
TGCGCCAGCAGCTTGCAGGGGAACACTGAAGCTTTCTTT
>few|TRBV20-1|TRBJ1-2|NA
CSARAPSNYGYTF
TGCAGTGCTAGAGCACCTTCTAACTATGGCTACACCTTC
>few|TRBV29-1|TRBJ1-1|NA
CSVDRSNEAAFF
TGCAGCGTTGACAGAAGCAACGAGGCAGCTTTCTTT
>NA|TRBV7-9|TRBJ2-7|TRBD1
CASSSGTGPYEQYF
TGTGCCAGCAGCTCGGGGACAGGGCCCTACGAGCAGTACTTC
>many|TRBV7-6|TRBJ2-2|TRBD1
CASSLQGAVTGELFF
TGTGCCAGCAGCCTCCAGGGGGCCGTCACCGGGGAGCTGTTTTTT
>many|TRBV7-6|TRBJ1-5|NA
CASSLGGAGNQPQHF
TGTGCCAGCAGCTTAGGGGGCGCGGGCAATCAGCCCCAGCATTTT
>many|TRBV12-3/TRBV12-4|TRBJ2-7|NA
CASSPTPYYEQYF
TGTGCCAGCAGTCCAACACCGTACTACGAGCAGTACTTC
>many|TRBV12-3/TRBV12-4|TRBJ1-5|NA
CASSFDRDQPQHF
TGTGCCAGCAGTTTCGACAGAGATCAGCCCCAGCATTTT
>many|TRBV28|TRBJ2-3|NA
CASSWTDTQYF
TGTGCCAGCAGTTGGACAGATACGCAGTATTTT